This TCR beta chain was identified during a study of T cell responses to AZD1222 COVID-19 vaccine. Using immunoSEQ multiplex PCR, the repertoire was profiled, and TCRdb retains in-frame clones only, with some absent. The table lists about 70,000 clones, 88% of them singletons, with more than 4% in the top ten. Study conclusions and caveats: Spike-specific TCR repertoires showed rising breadth and depth after two AZD1222 doses. Nearly half of spike-specific TCRs reportedly target unmutated variant regions. There were vaccine-associated CD4 TCRs across spike, dominant at 160-218 and 743-854. It should be noted that donors were predominantly white British and more often female, and clonal diversity was possibly underestimated.

As regards this clone: Its target is not known.

The germline V and J ends were trimmed by 4 bases and 4 bases, with 14 bases remaining between them. CDR3 length: 14 residues. CDR1 MDHEN and CDR2 SYDVKM come from the germline V gene. This specimen consisted of peripheral blood, obtained 28 days after the second dose of the MenACWY control vaccine. The rearrangement links TRBV28 to TRBJ2-7; D remains ambiguous. The receptor was derived from an adult who received the MenACWY meningococcal vaccine as a control. The CDR3 here is CASSSSPWGYEQYF. CDR3 DNA: TGTGCCAGCAGTTCATCCCCCTGGGGTTACGAGCAGTACTTC. Based on the CDR3 plus reference TRBV28 and TRBJ2-7, the full variable domain is DVKVTQSSRYLVKRTGEKVFLECVQDMDHENMFWYRQDPGLGLRLIYFSYDVKMKEKGDIPEGYSVSREKKERFSLILESASTNQTSMYLCASSSSPWGYEQYFGPGTRLTVT.